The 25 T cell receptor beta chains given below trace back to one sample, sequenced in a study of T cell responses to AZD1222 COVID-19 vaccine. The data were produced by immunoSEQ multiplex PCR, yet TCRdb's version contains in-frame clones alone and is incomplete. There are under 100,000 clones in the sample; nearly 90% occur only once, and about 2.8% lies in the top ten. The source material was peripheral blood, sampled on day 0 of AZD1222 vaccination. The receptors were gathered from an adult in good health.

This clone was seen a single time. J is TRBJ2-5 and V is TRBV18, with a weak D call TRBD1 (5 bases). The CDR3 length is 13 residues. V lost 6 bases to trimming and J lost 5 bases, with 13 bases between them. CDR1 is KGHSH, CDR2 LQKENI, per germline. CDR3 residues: CASSLDMGETQYF. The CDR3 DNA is TGTGCCAGCTCCCTGGACATGGGGGAGACCCAGTACTTC.

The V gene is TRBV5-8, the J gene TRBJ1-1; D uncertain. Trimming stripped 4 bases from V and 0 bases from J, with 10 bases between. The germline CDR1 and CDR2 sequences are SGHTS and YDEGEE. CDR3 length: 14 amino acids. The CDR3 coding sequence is TGTGCCAGCAGCCCGGGGTTCATGAACACTGAAGCTTTCTTT. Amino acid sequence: CASSPGFMNTEAFF.

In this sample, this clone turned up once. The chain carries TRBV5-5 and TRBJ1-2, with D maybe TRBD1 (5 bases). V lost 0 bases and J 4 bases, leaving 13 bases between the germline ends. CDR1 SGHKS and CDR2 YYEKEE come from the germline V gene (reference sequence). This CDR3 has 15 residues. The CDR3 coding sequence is TGTGCCAGCAGCTTGGTCCCCAGGGCCCTCTATGGCTACACCTTC. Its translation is CASSLVPRALYGYTF.

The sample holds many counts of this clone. The CDR3 protein is CASSEVNARVGDYEQYF. Written as DNA, the CDR3 is TGTGCCAGCAGTGAAGTGAACGCCAGGGTCGGGGACTACGAGCAGTACTTC. The chain links TRBV6-1 to TRBJ2-7; TRBD1 or TRBD2 may be the D gene (5 bases each). The V gene lost 1 base and the J gene lost 3 bases, with 19 bases spanning the gap. CDR3 length equals 17 residues. The germline gives CDR1 MNHNS, CDR2 SASEGT.

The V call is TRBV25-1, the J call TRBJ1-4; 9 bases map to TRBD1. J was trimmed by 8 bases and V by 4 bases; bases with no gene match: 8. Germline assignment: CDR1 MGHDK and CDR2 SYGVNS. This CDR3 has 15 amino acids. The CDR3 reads CASSASGTGNEKLFF. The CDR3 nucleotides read TGTGCCAGCAGTGCCTCCGGGACAGGGAACGAAAAACTGTTTTTT.

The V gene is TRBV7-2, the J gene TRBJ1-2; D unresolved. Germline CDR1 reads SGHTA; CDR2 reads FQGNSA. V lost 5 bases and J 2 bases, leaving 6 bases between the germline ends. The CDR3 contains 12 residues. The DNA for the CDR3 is TGTGCCAGCAGCCCGACGAACTATGGCTACACCTTC. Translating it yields CASSPTNYGYTF. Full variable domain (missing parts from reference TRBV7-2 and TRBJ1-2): GAGVSQSPSNKVTEKGKDVELRCDPISGHTALYWYRQSLGQGLEFLIYFQGNSAPDKSGLPSDRFSAERTGGSVSTLTIQRTQQEDSAVYLCASSPTNYGYTFGSGTRLTVV.

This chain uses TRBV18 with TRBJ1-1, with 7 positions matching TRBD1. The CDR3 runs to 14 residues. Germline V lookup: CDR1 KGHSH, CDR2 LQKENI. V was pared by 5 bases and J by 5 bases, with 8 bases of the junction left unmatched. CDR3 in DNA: TGTGCCAGCTCAACGAAAGGGACAGCAACTGAAGCTTTCTTT. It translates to CASSTKGTATEAFF.

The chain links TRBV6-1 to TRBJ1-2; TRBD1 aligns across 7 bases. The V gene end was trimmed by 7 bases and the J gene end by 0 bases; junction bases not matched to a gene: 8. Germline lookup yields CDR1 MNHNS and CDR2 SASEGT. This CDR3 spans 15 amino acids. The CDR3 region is CASKDRDLSNYGYTF. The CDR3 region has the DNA TGTGCCAGCAAAGACAGGGATTTGTCTAACTATGGCTACACCTTC.

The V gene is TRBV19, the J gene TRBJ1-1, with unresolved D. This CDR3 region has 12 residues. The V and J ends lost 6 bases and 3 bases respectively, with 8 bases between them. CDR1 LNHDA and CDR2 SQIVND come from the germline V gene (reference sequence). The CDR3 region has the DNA TGTGCCAGTAGAACAGCCTACACTGAAGCTTTCTTT. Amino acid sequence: CASRTAYTEAFF. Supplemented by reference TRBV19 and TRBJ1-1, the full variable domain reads DGGITQSPKYLFRKEGQNVTLSCEQNLNHDAMYWYRQDPGQGLRLIYYSQIVNDFQKGDIAEGYSVSREKKESFPLTVTSAQKNPTAFYLCASRTAYTEAFFGQGTRLTVV.

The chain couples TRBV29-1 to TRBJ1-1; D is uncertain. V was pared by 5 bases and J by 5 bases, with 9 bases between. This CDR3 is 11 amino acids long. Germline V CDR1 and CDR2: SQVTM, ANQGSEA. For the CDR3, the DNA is TGCAGCGTTAGGCGGGAGACTGAAGCTTTCTTT. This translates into CSVRRETEAFF.

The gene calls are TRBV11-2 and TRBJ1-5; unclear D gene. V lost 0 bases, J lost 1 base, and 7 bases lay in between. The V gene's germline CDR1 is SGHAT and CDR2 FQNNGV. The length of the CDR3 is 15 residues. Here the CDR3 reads CASSLDPSSNQPQHF. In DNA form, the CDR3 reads TGTGCCAGCAGCTTAGATCCCTCCAGCAATCAGCCCCAGCATTTT.

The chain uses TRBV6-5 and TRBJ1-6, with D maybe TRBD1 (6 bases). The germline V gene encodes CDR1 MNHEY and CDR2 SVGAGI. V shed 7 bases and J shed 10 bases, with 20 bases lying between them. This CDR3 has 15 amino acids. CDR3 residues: CASTPAGGGVSPLHF. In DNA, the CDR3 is TGTGCCAGCACCCCGGCGGGGGGCGGGGTATCACCCCTCCACTTT.

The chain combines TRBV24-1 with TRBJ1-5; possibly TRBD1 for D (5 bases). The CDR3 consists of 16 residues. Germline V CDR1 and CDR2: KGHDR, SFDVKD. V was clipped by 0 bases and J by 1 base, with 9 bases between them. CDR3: CATSDLRAGSNQPQHF. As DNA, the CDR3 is TGTGCCACCAGTGATTTGCGAGCAGGGAGCAATCAGCCCCAGCATTTT.

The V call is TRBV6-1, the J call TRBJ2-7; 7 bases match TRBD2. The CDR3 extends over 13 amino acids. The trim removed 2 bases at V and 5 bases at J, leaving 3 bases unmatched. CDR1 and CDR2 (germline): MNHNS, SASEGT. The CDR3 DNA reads TGTGCCAGCAGTGAAAGGGACTACCACGAGCAGTACTTC. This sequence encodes CASSERDYHEQYF.

Written as DNA, the CDR3 is TGCGCCAGCAGCTTACCCATCGCGGGGGGGCCGGGCGAGCAGTACTTC. Amino acids: CASSLPIAGGPGEQYF. This chain uses TRBV5-1 with TRBJ2-7; TRBD2 matches at 9 bases. V lost 2 bases and J lost 6; bases outside the gene matches: 12. The CDR3 contains 16 residues. Germline lookup yields CDR1 SGHRS and CDR2 YFSETQ. Supplemented by reference TRBV5-1 and TRBJ2-7, the full variable domain reads KAGVTQTPRYLIKTRGQQVTLSCSPISGHRSVSWYQQTPGQGLQFLFEYFSETQRNKGNFPGRFSGRQFSNSRSEMNVSTLELGDSALYLCASSLPIAGGPGEQYFGPGTRLTVT.

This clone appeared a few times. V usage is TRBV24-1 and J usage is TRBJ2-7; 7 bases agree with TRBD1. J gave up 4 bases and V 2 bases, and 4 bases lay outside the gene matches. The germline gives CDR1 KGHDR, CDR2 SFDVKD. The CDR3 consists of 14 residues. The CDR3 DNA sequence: TGTGCCACCAGTGATTCGGACAGGAGTTACGAGCAGTACTTC. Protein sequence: CATSDSDRSYEQYF.

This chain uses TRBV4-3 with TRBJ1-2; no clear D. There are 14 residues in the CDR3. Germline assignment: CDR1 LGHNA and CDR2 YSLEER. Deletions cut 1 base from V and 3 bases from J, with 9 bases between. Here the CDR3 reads CASSQVNSYYGYTF. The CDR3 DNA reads TGCGCCAGCAGCCAAGTGAACAGTTACTATGGCTACACCTTC.

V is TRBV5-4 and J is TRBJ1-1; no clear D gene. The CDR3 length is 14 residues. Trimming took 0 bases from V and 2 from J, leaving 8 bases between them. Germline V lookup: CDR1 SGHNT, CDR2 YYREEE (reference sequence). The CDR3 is CASSLVGGNTEAFF. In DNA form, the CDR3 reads TGTGCCAGCAGCTTGGTGGGAGGCAACACTGAAGCTTTCTTT.

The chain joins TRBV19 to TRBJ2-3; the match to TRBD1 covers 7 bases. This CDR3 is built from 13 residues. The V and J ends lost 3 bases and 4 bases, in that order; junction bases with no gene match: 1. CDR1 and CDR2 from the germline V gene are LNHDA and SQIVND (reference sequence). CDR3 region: CASSIQGADTQYF. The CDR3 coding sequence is TGTGCCAGTAGTATCCAGGGGGCAGATACGCAGTATTTT.

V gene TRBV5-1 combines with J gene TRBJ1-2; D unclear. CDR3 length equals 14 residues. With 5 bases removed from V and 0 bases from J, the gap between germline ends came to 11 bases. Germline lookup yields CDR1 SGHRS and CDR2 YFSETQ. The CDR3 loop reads CASRTGITNYGYTF. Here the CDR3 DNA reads TGCGCCAGCAGGACGGGGATAACTAACTATGGCTACACCTTC.

CDR3 loop: CASSLADRALREQYF. The CDR3 bases are TGCGCCAGCAGCTTGGCCGACAGGGCACTGAGGGAGCAGTACTTC. J is TRBJ2-7 and V is TRBV5-1; 7 bases are a match to TRBD1. Germline assignment: CDR1 SGHRS and CDR2 YFSETQ. J lost 7 bases, V lost 0 bases, and 10 bases had no gene match. The CDR3 contains 15 residues.

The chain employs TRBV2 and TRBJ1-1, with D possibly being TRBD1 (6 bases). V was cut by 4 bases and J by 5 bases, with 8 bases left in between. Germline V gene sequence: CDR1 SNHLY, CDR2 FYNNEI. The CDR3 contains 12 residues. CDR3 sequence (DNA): TGTGCCAGCAGTGTGAGGGGGACTGAAGCTTTCTTT. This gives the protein CASSVRGTEAFF. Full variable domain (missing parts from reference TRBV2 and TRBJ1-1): EPEVTQTPSHQVTQMGQEVILRCVPISNHLYFYWYRQILGQKVEFLVSFYNNEISEKSEIFDDQFSVERPDGSNFTLKIRSTKLEDSAMYFCASSVRGTEAFFGQGTRLTVV.

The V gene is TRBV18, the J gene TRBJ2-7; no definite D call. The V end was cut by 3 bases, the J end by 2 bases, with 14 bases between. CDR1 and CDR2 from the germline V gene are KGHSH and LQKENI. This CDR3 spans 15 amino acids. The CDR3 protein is CASSPRNGYTYEQYF. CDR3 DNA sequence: TGTGCCAGCTCACCGAGAAATGGCTATACCTACGAGCAGTACTTC.

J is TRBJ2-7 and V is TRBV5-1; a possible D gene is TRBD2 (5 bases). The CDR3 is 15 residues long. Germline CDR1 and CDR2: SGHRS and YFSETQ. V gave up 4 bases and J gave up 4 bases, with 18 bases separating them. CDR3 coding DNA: TGCGCCAGCAGCCTGGGCCCGGGAAGGGTATACGAGCAGTACTTC. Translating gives CASSLGPGRVYEQYF.

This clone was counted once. CDR3 loop: CASSQRTVQETQYF. CDR3 sequence (DNA): TGTGCCAGCAGCCAGAGGACAGTACAAGAGACCCAGTACTTC. The chain has TRBV3-1 (or the pseudogene TRBV3-2) and TRBJ2-5, with a tentative D call TRBD1 (6 bases). CDR1 and CDR2 (germline): LGHDT, YNNKEL (reference sequence). V lost 3 bases, J lost 2 bases, and 10 bases lay in between. The length of the CDR3 is 14 residues.